The clone carrying this TCR beta chain occurred a few times. The antigen is not known. This CDR3 is built from 17 residues. V was clipped by 0 bases and J by 5 bases; unmatched bases: 8. CDR1 is MGHRA and CDR2 is YSYEKL in the germline V gene. TCRdb reprocessed the 5' RACE reads via MiXCR and lists one record per CDR3 protein. The sample holds more than 250,000 distinct CDR3 sequences; around a tenth are singletons and the top ten take roughly 9%. This entry is derived from a study of CD8 T cells in ankylosing spondylitis. Findings of the study overall: Peripheral blood samples showed relatively rare disease-linked clones, and these clones were CD8+.

Source material: blood, either unsorted or a sorted T cell fraction (not recorded which). The V call is TRBV4-1, the J call TRBJ2-3, with 10 bases lining up with TRBD2. The clonotype comes from a female donor with ankylosing spondylitis or in good health (not recorded which). In DNA form, the CDR3 reads TGCGCCAGCAGCCAAGAAGGGAGCGGGAGGGCCTTAGATACGCAGTATTTT. Protein: CASSQEGSGRALDTQYF.